In this sample, the clone carrying this T cell receptor beta chain turned up a few times. This specimen comes from a study of blood T cells in healthy people across ages. Overall study context: Template switching recovered approximately one barcoded beta molecule for every two T cells.

Alongside a J-beta primer mix, a sample-barcoded 5' primer served in a second PCR lasting roughly 7 to 11 cycles. TCRdb reanalysed the 5' RACE reads using MiXCR and keeps one entry per CDR3 protein. Among 550,000 to 600,000 distinct CDR3 sequences listed, roughly 29% were seen once. The V and J ends lost 2 bases and 4 bases, in that order; junction bases with no gene match: 4. This CDR3 has 14 residues. CDR1 LGHDT and CDR2 YNNKEL come from the germline V gene (reference sequence). The authors extracted at least 6 micrograms of total RNA per sample. The TCR was taken from a woman in her 70s in good health. What was sequenced was blood. The chain links TRBV3-1 to TRBJ2-5; 7 bases are a match to TRBD1. CDR3 amino acids: CASSQNRGGETQYF. Here the CDR3 DNA reads TGTGCCAGCAGCCAAAACAGGGGCGGAGAGACCCAGTACTTC.